This TCR beta chain was sequenced for a study of blood T cell repertoires in COVID-19. Study information: Sites in the United States, Italy and Spain provided acute and convalescent COVID-19 samples. T cells, B-cell-depleted T cells, or PBMCs supplied cDNA or gDNA.

Trimming took 3 bases from V and 4 from J; bases not matched to a gene: 3. In germline, CDR1 is MDHEN, CDR2 SYDVKM. This CDR3 is 14 amino acids long. In the original analysis: Amplified reference gene primers provided the basis for estimating nucleated cell counts. Libraries were prepared by immunoSEQ multiplex PCR; TCRdb keeps only in-frame clonotypes and omits some of them. V and J calls and clone size come straight from that table; D and trimming were deduced from the DNA. The table shows over 60,000 clones, with around 79% occurring only once. The TCR sequence derives from a human donor in a cohort sampled during active COVID-19. This chain joins TRBV28 and TRBJ1-5; 7 bases fit TRBD1. Sequencing was done on a sample of peripheral blood. This CDR3 reads CASSFQGGNQPQHF. The CDR3, as DNA: TGTGCCAGCAGTTTTCAGGGGGGAAATCAGCCCCAGCATTTT. Variable domain in full (rest from reference TRBV28 and TRBJ1-5): DVKVTQSSRYLVKRTGEKVFLECVQDMDHENMFWYRQDPGLGLRLIYFSYDVKMKEKGDIPEGYSVSREKKERFSLILESASTNQTSMYLCASSFQGGNQPQHFGDGTRLSIL.